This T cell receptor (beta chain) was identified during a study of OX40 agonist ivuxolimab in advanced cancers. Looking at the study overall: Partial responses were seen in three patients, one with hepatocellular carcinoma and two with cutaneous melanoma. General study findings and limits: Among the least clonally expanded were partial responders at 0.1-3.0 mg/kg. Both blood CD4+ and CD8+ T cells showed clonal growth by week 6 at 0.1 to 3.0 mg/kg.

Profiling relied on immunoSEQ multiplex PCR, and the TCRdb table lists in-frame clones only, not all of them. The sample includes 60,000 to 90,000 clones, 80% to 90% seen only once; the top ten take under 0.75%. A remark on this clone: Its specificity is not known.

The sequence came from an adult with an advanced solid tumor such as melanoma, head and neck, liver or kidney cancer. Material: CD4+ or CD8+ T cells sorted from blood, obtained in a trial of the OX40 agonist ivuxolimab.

The CDR3 DNA is TGCGCCAGCAGCCAAGTCGGAGCGGGGGGGGGCACAGATACGCAGTATTTT. Its translation: CASSQVGAGGGTDTQYF. This sequence joins TRBV4-1 and TRBJ2-3; 10 bases are a match to TRBD2. CDR3 size: 17 residues. After removal of 1 base from V and 1 base from J, the junction contained 5 bases not matched to a gene. CDR1 and CDR2 from the germline V gene are MGHRA and YSYEKL.